A selection of T cell receptor beta chains follows, all from one sample in a study of shared clonotypes between healthy human individuals. Clones were read by immunoSEQ multiplex PCR, and TCRdb kept only the in-frame ones, dropping some. The sample has 2 million to 2.5 million clones, about 94% seen once. The sequenced material came from naive CD4+ T cells sorted from blood. Receptors were obtained from a man aged 18-30 years in good health. Both conserved end residues are part of each CDR3. A D gene is named only where the DNA matches it firmly. Clone size is shown for a subset of rows, as once, few, many or a class of expanded clone.

once,TRBV9,TRBJ1-6,TRBD1,TGTGCCAGCACAACAGGGGCCTCCTATAATTCACCCCTCCACTTT,CASTTGASYNSPLHF
-,TRBV6-1,TRBJ1-6,-,TGTGCCAGCAGTGAACTTATTGGTTCACCCCTCCACTTT,CASSELIGSPLHF
-,TRBV27,TRBJ2-7,-,TGTGCCAGCAGTTGGGGCCCGGGGGCTAACTACGAGCAGTACTTC,CASSWGPGANYEQYF
-,TRBV30,TRBJ1-2,-,TGTGCCTGGGGCTGGGGGCAGATCTATGGCTACACCTTC,CAWGWGQIYGYTF
-,TRBV4-2,TRBJ1-5,-,TGTGCCAGCAGCCAAGGTCGGACTAGCAATCAGCCCCAGCATTTT,CASSQGRTSNQPQHF
few,TRBV7-9,TRBJ1-1,-,TGTGCCAGCAGCACAGTGGCCCTCGACACTGAAGCTTTCTTT,CASSTVALDTEAFF
-,TRBV5-1,TRBJ2-7,-,TGCGCCAGCAGCTTGGAGGTACCCTACGAGCAGTACTTC,CASSLEVPYEQYF
-,TRBV23-1,TRBJ1-5,-,TGCGCCAGCAGTCAATCGATAAGGGGCCGCAATCAGCCCCAGCATTTT,CASSQSIRGRNQPQHF
-,TRBV11-2,TRBJ2-7,-,TGTGCCAGCAGCCTACTCCCGAACATCTACGAGCAGTACTTC,CASSLLPNIYEQYF
-,TRBV5-6,TRBJ2-5,-,TGTGCCAGCAGCTTCTTGTCCCAAGAGACCCAGTACTTC,CASSFLSQETQYF
-,TRBV5-6,TRBJ2-1,-,TGTGCCAGCAGCTTCGAAAGAAGCTCCTACAATGAGCAGTTCTTC,CASSFERSSYNEQFF
-,TRBV4-1,TRBJ2-7,-,TGCGCCAGCAGCCAAGCTGGACTGGGAGTCGCCGAGCAGTACTTC,CASSQAGLGVAEQYF
once,TRBV28,TRBJ1-2,TRBD1,TGTGCCAGCAGAATACAGGGGGGCGGCTACACCTTC,CASRIQGGGYTF
-,TRBV14,TRBJ1-2,-,TGTGCCAGCAGCCCAGGACCGGGGGTCCGTGGCTACACCTTC,CASSPGPGVRGYTF
-,TRBV7-7,TRBJ2-5,-,TGTGCTAGCAGCTTCGGGGGCCAAGAGACCCAGTACTTC,CASSFGGQETQYF
-,TRBV10-1,TRBJ2-7,-,TGCGCCAGCAGTGCAGGGGAGCACGAGCAGTACTTC,CASSAGEHEQYF
-,TRBV28,TRBJ1-1,-,TGTGCCAGCAGTTTAGGGGGGCCGAGCACTGAAGCTTTCTTT,CASSLGGPSTEAFF
-,TRBV29-1,TRBJ1-1,TRBD1,TGCAGCGTTAATCCAGGGGGCGCAACTGAAGCTTTCTTT,CSVNPGGATEAFF
-,TRBV2,TRBJ2-3,TRBD2,TGTGCCAGCAGTGTCAGGACTAGCGGGGGGTCGGATACGCAGTATTTT,CASSVRTSGGSDTQYF
-,TRBV30,TRBJ1-5,-,TGTGCCTGGAGTGATACGAATAGCAATCAGCCCCAGCATTTT,CAWSDTNSNQPQHF
-,TRBV2,TRBJ1-6,TRBD1,TGTGCCAGCAGTGAGTGGGGACAGAGTTCACCCCTCCACTTT,CASSEWGQSSPLHF
-,TRBV30,TRBJ2-4,-,TGTGCCTGGACGCAGGGACAAGGAAACATTCAGTACTTC,CAWTQGQGNIQYF
-,TRBV5-1,TRBJ2-7,TRBD1,TGCGCCAGCAGCTTGGGGGGACAGGTCCACGAGCAGTACTTC,CASSLGGQVHEQYF
-,TRBV6-5,TRBJ2-3,-,TGTGCCAGCTCGCGGTTCCACACAGATACGCAGTATTTT,CASSRFHTDTQYF
-,TRBV4-1,TRBJ2-7,TRBD2,TGCGCCAGCAGCCAAGTTGGGGGACTATCCTACGAGCAGTACTTC,CASSQVGGLSYEQYF
once,TRBV5-4,TRBJ2-7,-,TGTGCCAGCAGCTCCCGGGGCAGGGGCTCCTACGAGCAGTACTTC,CASSSRGRGSYEQYF
-,TRBV11-2,TRBJ1-1,-,TGTGCCAGCAGCTTAGAATGGTTGGGACCGAACACTGAAGCTTTCTTT,CASSLEWLGPNTEAFF
-,TRBV5-1,TRBJ2-3,TRBD1,TGCGCCAGCAGCCCGGGACAGGGGAAAGATACGCAGTATTTT,CASSPGQGKDTQYF
-,TRBV6-5,TRBJ2-7,-,TGTGCCAGCAGTTATCTCAATTCCTACGAGCAGTACTTC,CASSYLNSYEQYF
-,TRBV5-1,TRBJ2-7,TRBD2,TGCGCCAGCAGCACTAGCGGGGGGTCCTACGAGCAGTACTTC,CASSTSGGSYEQYF
-,TRBV19,TRBJ1-2,TRBD1,TGTGCCGCCGGGACAGGGATCTATGGCTACACCTTC,CAAGTGIYGYTF
-,TRBV18,TRBJ2-7,TRBD2,TGTGCCAGCTCACCAGCGGGACTAGTGGTTCAGTACGAGCAGTACTTC,CASSPAGLVVQYEQYF
-,TRBV7-7,TRBJ2-1,-,TGTGCTAGCAGCAGCGGGTCCTACAATGAGCAGTTCTTC,CASSSGSYNEQFF
-,TRBV30,TRBJ2-7,TRBD2,TGTGCCTGGAGTGCAGGGACTAGCGCTTCCTACGAGCAGTACTTC,CAWSAGTSASYEQYF
-,TRBV5-1,TRBJ2-1,TRBD1,TGCGCCAGCAGCTTGGGGAGGACAGGGATGAATGAGCAGTTCTTC,CASSLGRTGMNEQFF
few,TRBV18,TRBJ1-2,TRBD1,TGTGCCAGCTCCGACAGGGGCTATGGCTACACCTTC,CASSDRGYGYTF
-,TRBV30,TRBJ2-5,-,TGTGCCTGGAAGAGGCTACCGAGCCAAGAGACCCAGTACTTC,CAWKRLPSQETQYF
-,TRBV30,TRBJ2-5,-,TGTGCCTGGAGGAGAGGGGGGCTGGAGACCCAGTACTTC,CAWRRGGLETQYF
-,TRBV5-6,TRBJ2-1,TRBD1,TGTGCCAGCAGCCTGGACCGGGACAGGGCCTACAATGAGCAGTTCTTC,CASSLDRDRAYNEQFF
-,TRBV28,TRBJ1-5,-,TGTGCCAGCAGGTATTCGGGGGGCGGGCAGCCCCAGCATTTT,CASRYSGGGQPQHF
-,TRBV6-1,TRBJ1-1,-,TGTGCCAGCAGACTAGGGTCGGTGAACACTGAAGCTTTCTTT,CASRLGSVNTEAFF
-,TRBV19,TRBJ2-7,-,TGTGCCAGTAGTATCAGCCTAGCGATACAAAACGAGCAGTACTTC,CASSISLAIQNEQYF
-,TRBV7-2,TRBJ2-3,-,TGTGCCAGCAGCTTAATTAGGGGCCAAATCCAGAGCACAGATACGCAGTATTTT,CASSLIRGQIQSTDTQYF
-,TRBV7-9,TRBJ1-3,TRBD1,TGTGCCAGCAGCGCGCGACAGGGAGGAAACACCATATATTTT,CASSARQGGNTIYF
-,TRBV7-9,TRBJ1-2,-,TGTGCCAGCAGCTCGGGACACGCGATCGGCTACACCTTC,CASSSGHAIGYTF
-,TRBV7-9,TRBJ1-2,-,TGTGCCAGCAGCTTAGACCTGGGGAGTAGCTACACCTTC,CASSLDLGSSYTF
-,TRBV11-3,TRBJ2-2,-,TGTGCCAGCAGCTTCGGGGCGGGAAACACCGGGGAGCTGTTTTTT,CASSFGAGNTGELFF
-,TRBV6-1,TRBJ1-5,-,TGTGCCAGCAGTTTGACGAGAGGCAATCAGCCCCAGCATTTT,CASSLTRGNQPQHF
-,TRBV5-1,TRBJ2-5,TRBD2,TGCGCCAGCAGCGCATACGGGGGACTAGCGGTACAAGAGACCCAGTACTTC,CASSAYGGLAVQETQYF
few,TRBV10-3,TRBJ2-7,-,TGTGCCATCAGTGAGGGACATAGCTACGAGCAGTACTTC,CAISEGHSYEQYF
-,TRBV6-6,TRBJ2-5,TRBD2,TGTGCCAGCAGCCAGGGACTAGCGGGTCCAGAGACCCAGTACTTC,CASSQGLAGPETQYF
-,TRBV6-5,TRBJ2-7,-,TGTGCCAGCACGTCGGGGTCCCCCTACGAGCAGTACTTC,CASTSGSPYEQYF
few,TRBV6-1,TRBJ1-5,-,TGTGCCAGCAGTGAAGTAGGTAACAATCAGCCCCAGCATTTT,CASSEVGNNQPQHF
-,TRBV14,TRBJ2-7,-,TGTGCCAGCAGCCAAGATCTTCGCTCCGAGCAGTACTTC,CASSQDLRSEQYF
-,TRBV6-5,TRBJ1-5,-,TGTGCCAGCAGGGGACCCGGGCCGGGCAATCAGCCCCAGCATTTT,CASRGPGPGNQPQHF
-,TRBV5-1,TRBJ2-3,-,TGCGCCAGCAGCGGGGGCCTAGCGGAGATCACTAGCACAGATACGCAGTATTTT,CASSGGLAEITSTDTQYF
once,TRBV15,TRBJ2-1,TRBD2,TGTGCCACCAGTCCCCGACTAGCGGGAGTCAATGAGCAGTTCTTC,CATSPRLAGVNEQFF
-,TRBV15,TRBJ2-7,TRBD2,TGTGCCACCAGCAGAAAAGACAGGGGATCTAGCGGGAGGTACGAGCAGTACTTC,CATSRKDRGSSGRYEQYF
-,TRBV5-6,TRBJ2-1,-,TGTGCCAGCAGCCGAGAGGGGGCCGGGGGAGGTGAGCAGTTCTTC,CASSREGAGGGEQFF
-,TRBV10-3,TRBJ2-5,-,TGTGCCATCAGTGAGTCGGCTGTAGAGACCCAGTACTTC,CAISESAVETQYF